What follows are 18 T cell receptor beta chains derived from one specimen sequenced in a study of T cell changes during pregnancy in multiple sclerosis. Only in-frame clones appear in the TCRdb table, and some are missing; sequencing was by immunoSEQ multiplex PCR. The repertoire holds some 59,000 clones, with 80% to 90% as singletons. Sequencing used peripheral blood, obtained in the first trimester of pregnancy. These receptors all come from a female donor with multiple sclerosis, enrolled in a pregnancy study.

DNA of the CDR3: TGTGCCAGCAGTTTACCCTCCTTAGGGGACGGGGAGCTGTTTTTT. Translated, it gives CASSLPSLGDGELFF. This chain uses TRBV6-5 with TRBJ2-2; tentative D call: TRBD1 (5 bases). V lost 4 bases and J lost 7, with 16 bases in between. This CDR3 has 15 amino acids. Looked up from germline, CDR1 is MNHEY and CDR2 is SVGAGI.

This chain connects TRBV5-6 to TRBJ2-7; D might be TRBD2 (6 bases). V shed 0 bases and J shed 7 bases, with 8 bases lying between them. The CDR3 runs to 12 residues. Germline V lookup: CDR1 SGHDT, CDR2 YYEEEE. CDR3 sequence reads: CASSLGGREQYF. The CDR3 DNA sequence: TGTGCCAGCAGCTTGGGGGGGAGGGAGCAGTACTTC.

The rearrangement links TRBV11-2 to TRBJ2-7, with a tentative D call TRBD2 (5 bases). Trimming cost V 5 bases and J 3 bases, with 14 bases left between them. The CDR3 spans 14 residues. Germline lookup yields CDR1 SGHAT and CDR2 FQNNGV. The CDR3 nucleotides are TGTGCCAGCAGCCCTATAGAGGGTGGCTACGAGCAGTACTTC. Its translation: CASSPIEGGYEQYF.

CDR3 in amino acids: CASSQLFKETQYF. Written as DNA, the CDR3 is TGTGCCAGCAGCCAACTCTTTAAAGAGACCCAGTACTTC. This chain links TRBV14 with TRBJ2-5; no clear D gene. This CDR3 has 13 residues. V gave up 2 bases and J gave up 3 bases, with 7 bases separating them. Per germline, CDR1 SGHDN and CDR2 FVKESK.

This sequence joins TRBV6-5 and TRBJ2-5; D gene unclear. Germline CDR1 and CDR2: MNHEY and SVGAGI. V gave up 5 bases and J gave up 1 base, with 5 bases separating them. This CDR3 has 12 residues. The DNA for the CDR3 is TGTGCCAGCAGTAGGAGCCAAGAGACCCAGTACTTC. This sequence encodes CASSRSQETQYF.

The V call is TRBV27, the J call TRBJ2-5; D unclear. The germline V gene has CDR1 MNHEY and CDR2 SMNVEV (reference sequence). The CDR3 contains 11 residues. The V end lost 6 bases, the J end lost 6 bases, and 8 bases lay between the germline ends. The CDR3 is CASRSSKTQYF. The CDR3 nucleotides are TGTGCCAGCAGGAGTTCGAAGACCCAGTACTTC.

The chain employs TRBV2 and TRBJ2-3; perhaps TRBD1 as D (7 bases). Germline V gene lookup returns CDR1 SNHLY and CDR2 FYNNEI. The ends were cut back, 2 bases at V and 4 bases at J, with 13 bases in the middle. There are 15 residues in the CDR3. The CDR3 DNA sequence: TGTGCCAGCAGTGAAAGAGACAGGGAGGCAGATACGCAGTATTTT. Its protein is CASSERDREADTQYF.

The chain is built from TRBV6-1 and TRBJ2-7; 8 bases are shared with TRBD1. The junction had 15 bases not matched to a gene; V was cut back by 3 bases and J by 5 bases. The CDR3 is 17 amino acids. CDR1 is MNHNS, CDR2 SASEGT, per germline. The CDR3 sequence: CASSDPILGTGGHEQYF. Here the CDR3 DNA reads TGTGCCAGCAGTGACCCAATCCTAGGTACAGGGGGACACGAGCAGTACTTC.

The gene calls are TRBV2 and TRBJ2-5; 8 bases align to TRBD2. The length of the CDR3 is 17 residues. V lost 2 bases and J lost 5; bases outside the gene matches: 13. Looked up from germline, CDR1 is SNHLY and CDR2 is FYNNEI. CDR3 DNA sequence: TGTGCCAGCAGTGAAATTCGGGGCGGGAGGATTGGGGAGACCCAGTACTTC. This codes for CASSEIRGGRIGETQYF.

The chain recombines TRBV27 with TRBJ1-5, with a possible D match to TRBD1 (5 bases). The V end was cut by 0 bases, the J end by 4 bases, with 10 bases between. The CDR3 spans 15 residues. The V gene's germline CDR1 is MNHEY and CDR2 SMNVEV (reference sequence). The CDR3 DNA sequence: TGTGCCAGCAGTTTATCGTTGGCAGGGAATCAGCCCCAGCATTTT. Translation: CASSLSLAGNQPQHF.

The gene calls are TRBV5-8 and TRBJ2-7, with a weak D call TRBD1 (6 bases). Germline V gene data show CDR1 as SGHTS and CDR2 as YDEGEE. V dropped 1 base and J dropped 2 bases, with 16 bases sitting between them. This CDR3 has 16 amino acids. This CDR3 is CASSLSAGAETYEQYF. CDR3 DNA sequence: TGTGCCAGCAGCTTGAGCGCAGGGGCCGAAACCTACGAGCAGTACTTC.

The chain joins TRBV9 to TRBJ1-2; 7 nucleotides align to TRBD1. V was clipped by 0 bases and J by 7 bases; unmatched bases: 6. CDR3 size: 14 residues. Germline V gives CDR1 SGDLS, CDR2 YYNGEE. CDR3 nucleotides: TGTGCCAGCAGCGTAGTAGGGGGCGGCTCTGGCTACACCTTC. Its translation: CASSVVGGGSGYTF. Full variable domain (missing parts from reference TRBV9 and TRBJ1-2): DSGVTQTPKHLITATGQRVTLRCSPRSGDLSVYWYQQSLDQGLQFLIQYYNGEERAKGNILERFSAQQFPDLHSELNLSSLELGDSALYFCASSVVGGGSGYTFGSGTRLTVV.

The genes are TRBV27 and TRBJ2-7; 13 bases line up with TRBD2. The CDR3 runs to 17 residues. The V gene's germline CDR1 is MNHEY and CDR2 SMNVEV (reference sequence). After removal of 6 bases from V and 0 bases from J, the junction contained 8 bases not matched to a gene. This CDR3 is CASSPLLAGGFSYEQYF. CDR3 nucleotides: TGTGCCAGCAGCCCCTTACTAGCGGGAGGGTTCTCCTACGAGCAGTACTTC.

The chain joins TRBV5-1 to TRBJ1-2; D gene ambiguous. V was shortened by 0 bases and J by 1 base, with 10 bases between the two germline ends. Germline CDR1 reads SGHRS; CDR2 reads YFSETQ. This CDR3 has 15 residues. CDR3 amino acids: CASSLAAGFNYGYTF. CDR3 nucleotides: TGCGCCAGCAGCTTGGCGGCAGGCTTTAACTATGGCTACACCTTC. Filled out from reference TRBV5-1 and TRBJ1-2, the complete variable domain reads KAGVTQTPRYLIKTRGQQVTLSCSPISGHRSVSWYQQTPGQGLQFLFEYFSETQRNKGNFPGRFSGRQFSNSRSEMNVSTLELGDSALYLCASSLAAGFNYGYTFGSGTRLTVV.

This chain uses TRBV11-2 with TRBJ1-1; 7 positions match TRBD1. After removal of 1 base from V and 11 bases from J, the junction contained 7 bases not matched to a gene. The CDR3 extends over 13 amino acids. Per germline, CDR1 SGHAT and CDR2 FQNNGV. The CDR3, as DNA: TGTGCCAGCAGCTTAGTTCCCGACAGGGACGCTTTCTTT. This codes for CASSLVPDRDAFF.

The chain combines TRBV6-4 with TRBJ2-2, with D perhaps TRBD1 (6 bases). With 2 bases removed from V and 4 bases from J, the gap between germline ends came to 23 bases. This CDR3 spans 19 amino acids. Germline lookup yields CDR1 MRHNA and CDR2 SNTAGT. The CDR3 protein is CASSDPGTNMYGVTGELFF. The CDR3, as DNA: TGTGCCAGCAGTGACCCCGGGACAAACATGTATGGAGTCACCGGGGAGCTGTTTTTT.

This sequence joins TRBV2 and TRBJ2-1, with D maybe TRBD1 (6 bases). Deletions cut 11 bases from V and 1 base from J, with 15 bases between. Per germline, CDR1 SNHLY and CDR2 FYNNEI. This CDR3 spans 14 amino acids. This chain's CDR3 is CASRGGNSYNEQFF. The CDR3 DNA follows: TGTGCCTCCAGAGGGGGTAATTCCTACAATGAGCAGTTCTTC.

This clone was observed once. The chain has TRBV5-1 and TRBJ1-5; D is unclear. This CDR3 contains 14 residues. The V end was cut by 0 bases, the J end by 4 bases, with 8 bases between. The germline gives CDR1 SGHRS, CDR2 YFSETQ. Here the CDR3 DNA reads TGCGCCAGCAGCTTGGGCTCGGGAAATCAGCCCCAGCATTTT. Translation gives CASSLGSGNQPQHF.